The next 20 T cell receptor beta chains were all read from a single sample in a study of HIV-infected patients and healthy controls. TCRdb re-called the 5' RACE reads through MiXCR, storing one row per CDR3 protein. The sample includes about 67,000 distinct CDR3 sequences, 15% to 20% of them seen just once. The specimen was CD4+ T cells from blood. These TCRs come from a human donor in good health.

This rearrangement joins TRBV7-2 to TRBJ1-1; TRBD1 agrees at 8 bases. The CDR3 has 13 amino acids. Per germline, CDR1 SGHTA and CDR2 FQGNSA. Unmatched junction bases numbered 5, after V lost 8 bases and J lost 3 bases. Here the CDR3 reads CASRHRGDTEAFF. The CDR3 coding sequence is TGTGCCAGCCGCCACAGGGGGGACACTGAAGCTTTCTTT.

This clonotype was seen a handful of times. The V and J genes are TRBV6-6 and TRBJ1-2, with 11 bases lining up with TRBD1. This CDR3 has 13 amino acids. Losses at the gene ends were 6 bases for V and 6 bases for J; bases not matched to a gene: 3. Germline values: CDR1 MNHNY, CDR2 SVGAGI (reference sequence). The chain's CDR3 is CASSRDRGDGYTF. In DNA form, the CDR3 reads TGTGCCAGCAGCAGGGACAGGGGGGATGGCTACACCTTC.

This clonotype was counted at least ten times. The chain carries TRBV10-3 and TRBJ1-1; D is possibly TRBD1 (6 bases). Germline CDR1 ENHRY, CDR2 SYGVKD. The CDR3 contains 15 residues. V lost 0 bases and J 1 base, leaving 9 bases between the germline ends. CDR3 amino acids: CAISESGQPNTEAFF. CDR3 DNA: TGTGCCATCAGTGAGTCTGGACAGCCGAACACTGAAGCTTTCTTT.

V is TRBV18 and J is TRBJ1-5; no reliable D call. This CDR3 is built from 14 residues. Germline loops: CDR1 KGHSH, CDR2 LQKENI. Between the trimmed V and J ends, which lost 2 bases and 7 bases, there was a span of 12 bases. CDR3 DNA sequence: TGTGCCAGCTCACCAGCGGGCAGAGGACAGCCCCAGCATTTT. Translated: CASSPAGRGQPQHF.

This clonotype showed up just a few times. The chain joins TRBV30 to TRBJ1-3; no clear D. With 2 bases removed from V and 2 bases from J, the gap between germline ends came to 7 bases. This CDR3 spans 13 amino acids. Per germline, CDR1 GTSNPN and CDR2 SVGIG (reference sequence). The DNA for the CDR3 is TGTGCCTGGAGTCGGGGTGCTGGAAACACCATATATTTT. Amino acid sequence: CAWSRGAGNTIYF.

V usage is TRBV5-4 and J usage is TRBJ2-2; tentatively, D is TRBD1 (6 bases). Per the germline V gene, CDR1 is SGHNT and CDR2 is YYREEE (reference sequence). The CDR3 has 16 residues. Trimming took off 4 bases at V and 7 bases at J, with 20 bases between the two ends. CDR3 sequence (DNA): TGTGCCAGCAGCACCCGTGAGGGGGTGAGAAACGGGGAGCTGTTTTTT. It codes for CASSTREGVRNGELFF.

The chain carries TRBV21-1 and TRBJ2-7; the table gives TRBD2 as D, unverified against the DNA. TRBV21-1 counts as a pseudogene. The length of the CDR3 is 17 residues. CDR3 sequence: CASSLLGGPDRVGEQYF. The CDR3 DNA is TGTGCCAGCAGCCTTCTCGGTGGGCCGGATCGGGTCGGCGAGCAGTACTTC.

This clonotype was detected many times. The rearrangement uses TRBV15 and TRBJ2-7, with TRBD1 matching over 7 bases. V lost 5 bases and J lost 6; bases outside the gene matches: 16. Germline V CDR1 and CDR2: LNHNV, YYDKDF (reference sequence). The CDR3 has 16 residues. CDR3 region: CATSSNPTGRGFEQYF. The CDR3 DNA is TGTGCCACCAGCTCCAACCCGACAGGGAGAGGATTCGAGCAGTACTTC.

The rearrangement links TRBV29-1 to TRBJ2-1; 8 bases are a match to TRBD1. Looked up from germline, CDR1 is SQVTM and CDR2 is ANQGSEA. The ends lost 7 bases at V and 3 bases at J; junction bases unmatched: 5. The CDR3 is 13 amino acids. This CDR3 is CSDRQGSYNEQFF. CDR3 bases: TGCAGCGATCGACAGGGGAGCTACAATGAGCAGTTCTTC.

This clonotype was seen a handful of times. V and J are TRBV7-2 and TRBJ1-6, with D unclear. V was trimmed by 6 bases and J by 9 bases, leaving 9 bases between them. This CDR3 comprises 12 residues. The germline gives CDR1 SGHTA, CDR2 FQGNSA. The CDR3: CASSHSSSPLHF. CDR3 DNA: TGTGCCAGCAGTCACTCATCTTCACCCCTCCACTTT.

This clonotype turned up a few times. The CDR3 nucleotides read TGTGCCAGCAGCTTAGTGGGGGGTCGAGTCCAAGAGACCCAGTACTTC. It is translated as CASSLVGGRVQETQYF. The rearrangement uses TRBV11-2 and TRBJ2-5; weak D call: TRBD2 (6 bases). The CDR3 length is 16 residues. Germline V gene sequence: CDR1 SGHAT, CDR2 FQNNGV. Trimming cost V 1 base and J 1 base, with 13 bases left between them.

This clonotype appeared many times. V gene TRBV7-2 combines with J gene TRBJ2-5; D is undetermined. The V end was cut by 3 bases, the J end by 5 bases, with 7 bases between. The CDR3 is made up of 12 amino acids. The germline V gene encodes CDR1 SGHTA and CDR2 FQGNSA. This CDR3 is CASSLFTETQYF. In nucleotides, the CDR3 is TGTGCCAGCAGCTTGTTTACGGAGACCCAGTACTTC.

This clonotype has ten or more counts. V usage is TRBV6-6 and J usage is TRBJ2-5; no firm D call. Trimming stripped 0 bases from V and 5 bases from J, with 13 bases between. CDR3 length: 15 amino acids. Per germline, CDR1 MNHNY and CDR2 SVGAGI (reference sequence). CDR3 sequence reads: CASSYSSLHGETQYF. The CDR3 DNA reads TGTGCCAGCAGTTACTCAAGTCTTCACGGGGAGACCCAGTACTTC.

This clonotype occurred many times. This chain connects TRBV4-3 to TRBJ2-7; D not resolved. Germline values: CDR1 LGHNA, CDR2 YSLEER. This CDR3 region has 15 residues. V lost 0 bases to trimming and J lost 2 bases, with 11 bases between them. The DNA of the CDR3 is TGCGCCAGCAGCCAAGATCAAGGGTACCCCTACGAGCAGTACTTC. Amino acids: CASSQDQGYPYEQYF.

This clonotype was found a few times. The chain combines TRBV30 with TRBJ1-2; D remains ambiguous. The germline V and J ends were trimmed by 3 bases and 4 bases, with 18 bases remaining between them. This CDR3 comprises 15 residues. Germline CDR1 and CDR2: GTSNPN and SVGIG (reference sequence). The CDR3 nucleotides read TGTGCCTGGAGACCCACGGGTGGGGAAATCTATGGCTACACCTTC. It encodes CAWRPTGGEIYGYTF.

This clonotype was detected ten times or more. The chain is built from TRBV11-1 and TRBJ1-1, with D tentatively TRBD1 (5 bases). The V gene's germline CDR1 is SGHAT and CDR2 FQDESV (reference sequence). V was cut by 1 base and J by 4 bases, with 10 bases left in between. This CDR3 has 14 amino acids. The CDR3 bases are TGTGCCAGCAGCTTAGGAGGGGTAACCACTGAAGCTTTCTTT. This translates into CASSLGGVTTEAFF. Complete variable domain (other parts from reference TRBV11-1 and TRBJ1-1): EAEVAQSPRYKITEKSQAVAFWCDPISGHATLYWYRQILGQGPELLVQFQDESVVDDSQLPKDRFSAERLKGVDSTLKIQPAELGDSAMYLCASSLGGVTTEAFFGQGTRLTVV.

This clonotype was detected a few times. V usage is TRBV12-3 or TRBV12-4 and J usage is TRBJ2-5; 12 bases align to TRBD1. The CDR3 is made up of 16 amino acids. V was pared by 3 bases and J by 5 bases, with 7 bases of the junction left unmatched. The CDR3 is CASSFGTGGRGETQYF. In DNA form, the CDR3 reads TGTGCCAGCAGTTTTGGGACAGGGGGCAGAGGGGAGACCCAGTACTTC.

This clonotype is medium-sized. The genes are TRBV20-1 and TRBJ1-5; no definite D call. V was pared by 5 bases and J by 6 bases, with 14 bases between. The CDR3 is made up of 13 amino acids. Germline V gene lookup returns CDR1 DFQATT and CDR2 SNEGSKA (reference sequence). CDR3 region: CSAGEGQSQPQHF. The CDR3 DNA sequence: TGCAGTGCTGGTGAAGGGCAGAGTCAGCCCCAGCATTTT.

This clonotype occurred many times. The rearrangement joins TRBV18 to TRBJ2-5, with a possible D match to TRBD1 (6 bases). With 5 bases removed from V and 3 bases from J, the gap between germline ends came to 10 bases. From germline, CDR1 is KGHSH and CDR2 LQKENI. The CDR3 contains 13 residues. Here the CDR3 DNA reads TGTGCCAGCTCATCGGACAGCAAAGAGACCCAGTACTTC. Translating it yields CASSSDSKETQYF.

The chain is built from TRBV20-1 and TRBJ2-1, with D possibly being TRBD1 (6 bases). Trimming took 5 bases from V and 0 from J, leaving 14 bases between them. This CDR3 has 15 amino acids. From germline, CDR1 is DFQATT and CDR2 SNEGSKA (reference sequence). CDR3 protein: CSAGKTGLSYNEQFF. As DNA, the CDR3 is TGCAGTGCTGGAAAAACAGGGCTCTCCTACAATGAGCAGTTCTTC.